The 26 T cell receptor beta chains in this list originate from one sample, sequenced in a study of PD-L1 blockade in urothelial cancer. The data were produced by immunoSEQ multiplex PCR, yet TCRdb's version contains in-frame clones alone and is incomplete. The sample has tens of thousands of clones; 75% to 85% are singletons. This specimen consisted of PBMCs, obtained around atezolizumab (anti-PD-L1) treatment. These receptors all come from a man between 60 and 75 years old with urothelial cancer.

V is TRBV6-1 and J is TRBJ2-7, with 7 positions matching TRBD1. The germline V gene has CDR1 MNHNS and CDR2 SASEGT. V lost 6 bases and J lost 3; bases outside the gene matches: 2. The CDR3 totals 12 residues. The CDR3 DNA reads TGTGCCAGCAGGGACAGGCGCTACGAGCAGTACTTC. It is translated as CASRDRRYEQYF.

J is TRBJ1-2 and V is TRBV7-6; D is undetermined. Per germline, CDR1 SGHVS and CDR2 FNYEAQ. This CDR3 contains 14 residues. Trimming took 5 bases from V and 4 from J, leaving 14 bases between them. The CDR3 nucleotides are TGTGCCAGCAGCCCCATCAGTGCCACCTATGGCTACACCTTC. Protein product: CASSPISATYGYTF.

V usage is TRBV5-4 and J usage is TRBJ2-5; possibly TRBD2 for D (5 bases). Trimming shortened V by 0 bases and J by 2 bases, and 14 bases separated the two germline ends. The CDR3 extends over 16 amino acids. Germline CDR1 and CDR2: SGHNT and YYREEE (reference sequence). The CDR3: CASSLGPDRLQETQYF. CDR3 in DNA: TGTGCCAGCAGCTTGGGGCCGGACCGACTACAAGAGACCCAGTACTTC.

The genes are TRBV7-2 and TRBJ1-1; no reliable D call. The CDR3 sequence is 14 residues long. V lost 3 bases, J lost 1 base, and 9 bases lay in between. The germline CDR1 and CDR2 sequences are SGHTA and FQGNSA. The CDR3 coding sequence is TGTGCCAGCAGCTTGTATTATTCGAACACTGAAGCTTTCTTT. This encodes CASSLYYSNTEAFF. Together with reference TRBV7-2 and TRBJ1-1, the CDR3 gives the full variable domain: GAGVSQSPSNKVTEKGKDVELRCDPISGHTALYWYRQSLGQGLEFLIYFQGNSAPDKSGLPSDRFSAERTGGSVSTLTIQRTQQEDSAVYLCASSLYYSNTEAFFGQGTRLTVV.

The chain recombines TRBV30 with TRBJ2-3; TRBD2 aligns across 8 bases. Trimming took 3 bases from V and 3 from J; bases not matched to a gene: 8. The CDR3 length is 15 residues. Germline loops: CDR1 GTSNPN, CDR2 SVGIG (reference sequence). In nucleotides, the CDR3 is TGTGCCTGGAGGAAACTAGCGGAGGGGACAGATACGCAGTATTTT. This sequence encodes CAWRKLAEGTDTQYF.

This clone was recorded once. The chain couples TRBV19 to TRBJ1-6, with 10 bases lining up with TRBD1. CDR1 is LNHDA, CDR2 SQIVND, per germline (reference sequence). With V trimmed by 4 bases and J by 7 bases, 4 bases remained unmatched. This CDR3 is 15 amino acids long. The CDR3 nucleotides read TGTGCCAGTAGTACGCCGACAGGGGGCAATTCACCCCTCCACTTT. Translation: CASSTPTGGNSPLHF. The whole variable domain, filled in from reference TRBV19 and TRBJ1-6, reads DGGITQSPKYLFRKEGQNVTLSCEQNLNHDAMYWYRQDPGQGLRLIYYSQIVNDFQKGDIAEGYSVSREKKESFPLTVTSAQKNPTAFYLCASSTPTGGNSPLHFGNGTRLTVT.

In DNA form, the CDR3 reads TGTGCCAGCAGCACCTCTCCAGGGTTCCCTGAAGCTTTCTTT. Protein sequence: CASSTSPGFPEAFF. This chain connects TRBV9 to TRBJ1-1, with D perhaps matching TRBD1 (5 bases). CDR1 SGDLS and CDR2 YYNGEE come from the germline V gene. The CDR3 extends over 14 amino acids. V lost 4 bases to trimming and J lost 6 bases, with 16 bases between them. Full variable domain (rest looked up from reference TRBV9 and TRBJ1-1): DSGVTQTPKHLITATGQRVTLRCSPRSGDLSVYWYQQSLDQGLQFLIQYYNGEERAKGNILERFSAQQFPDLHSELNLSSLELGDSALYFCASSTSPGFPEAFFGQGTRLTVV.

The V and J genes are TRBV5-6 and TRBJ2-1; D is perhaps TRBD1 (7 bases). The CDR3 covers 17 residues. Per the germline V gene, CDR1 is SGHDT and CDR2 is YYEEEE. Trimming removed 1 base at V and 0 bases at J, with 14 bases between. The CDR3 DNA sequence: TGTGCCAGCAGCTTGTGGAGGGGGCAGGGCTCCTACAATGAGCAGTTCTTC. It encodes CASSLWRGQGSYNEQFF. Combining the CDR3 with reference TRBV5-6 and TRBJ2-1 gives the whole variable domain DAGVTQSPTHLIKTRGQQVTLRCSPKSGHDTVSWYQQALGQGPQFIFQYYEEEERQRGNFPDRFSGHQFPNYSSELNVNALLLGDSALYLCASSLWRGQGSYNEQFFGPGTRLTVL.

This clone turned up a few times. This CDR3 reads CSVGRDYGYTF. The DNA of the CDR3 is TGCAGCGTTGGCAGGGACTATGGCTACACCTTC. V is TRBV29-1 and J is TRBJ1-2; a weak D match, TRBD1 (5 bases). The CDR3 extends over 11 amino acids. V was cut by 4 bases and J by 3 bases, with 6 bases left in between. Germline V gene sequence: CDR1 SQVTM, CDR2 ANQGSEA.

The V gene is TRBV30, the J gene TRBJ2-7; D gene unclear. The germline V gene encodes CDR1 GTSNPN and CDR2 SVGIG (reference sequence). The CDR3 contains 11 residues. Trimming pared 1 base from V and 4 bases from J, leaving 5 bases between. The DNA of the CDR3 is TGTGCCTGGAGTGGCGAGTACGAGCAGTACTTC. It codes for CAWSGEYEQYF.

V gene TRBV5-6 combines with J gene TRBJ2-2, with 10 nucleotides matching TRBD1. Looked up from germline, CDR1 is SGHDT and CDR2 is YYEEEE. The length of the CDR3 is 18 residues. Germline trimming cut 6 bases from V and 4 bases from J; bases unmatched to any gene: 15. The CDR3 bases are TGTGCCAGCATCTACTACCCGACAGGGGGCAGCGGCACCGGGGAGCTGTTTTTT. The encoded protein is CASIYYPTGGSGTGELFF.

V and J are TRBV6-1 and TRBJ1-6; D possibly corresponds to TRBD1 (6 bases). V gave up 1 base and J gave up 2 bases, with 9 bases separating them. The length of the CDR3 is 16 residues. Looked up from germline, CDR1 is MNHNS and CDR2 is SASEGT. The CDR3 bases are TGTGCCAGCAGTGAAGGCAGGGGCACCTATAATTCACCCCTCCACTTT. Translated: CASSEGRGTYNSPLHF.

This rearrangement joins TRBV7-2 to TRBJ2-3; 8 bases match TRBD2. From germline, CDR1 is SGHTA and CDR2 FQGNSA. V shed 7 bases and J 2 bases; nucleotides not matched to a gene: 17. This CDR3 has 18 residues. CDR3 DNA: TGTGCCAGCAACGGACCGGGGGGGGGCCGTCCCAACACAGATACGCAGTATTTT. It encodes CASNGPGGGRPNTDTQYF.

The rearrangement uses TRBV7-2 and TRBJ2-3; 12 bases fit TRBD2. Trimming cost V 5 bases and J 3 bases; bases outside gene matches: 9. This CDR3 is built from 17 residues. Germline values: CDR1 SGHTA, CDR2 FQGNSA. The CDR3 protein is CASSNRILAGGTDTQYF. CDR3 nucleotides: TGTGCCAGCAGCAACAGGATTCTAGCGGGAGGGACAGATACGCAGTATTTT.

The chain has TRBV18 and TRBJ2-3; TRBD2 matches 9 bases. The CDR3 covers 16 residues. Trimming took 1 base from V and 1 from J; bases not matched to a gene: 3. Germline V lookup: CDR1 KGHSH, CDR2 LQKENI. CDR3 sequence: CASSPRASGGTDTQYF. In DNA, the CDR3 is TGTGCCAGCTCACCACGAGCTAGCGGGGGCACAGATACGCAGTATTTT.

The chain has TRBV7-6 and TRBJ2-2; TRBD1 is a possible D gene (6 bases). Trimming shortened V by 2 bases and J by 0 bases, and 13 bases separated the two germline ends. CDR3 length: 17 residues. The V gene's germline CDR1 is SGHVS and CDR2 FNYEAQ. The CDR3 is CASSLKSAGANTGELFF. CDR3 sequence (DNA): TGTGCCAGCAGCTTAAAGTCCGCAGGGGCGAACACCGGGGAGCTGTTTTTT.

The V and J genes are TRBV7-9 and TRBJ2-7, with unresolved D. In germline, CDR1 is SEHNR, CDR2 FQNEAQ (reference sequence). The CDR3 has 15 residues. V was pared by 3 bases and J by 3 bases, with 15 bases between. The CDR3 region has the DNA TGTGCCAGCAGCTTCGGAGACGTGACCTACTACGAGCAGTACTTC. It translates to CASSFGDVTYYEQYF.

This rearrangement joins TRBV5-6 to TRBJ2-1; 13 nucleotides agree with TRBD2. V was clipped by 4 bases and J by 3 bases; unmatched bases: 13. The CDR3 is made up of 19 amino acids. Germline V gene lookup returns CDR1 SGHDT and CDR2 YYEEEE. CDR3 amino acids: CASSPGLAGKEGVYNEQFF. CDR3 nucleotide sequence: TGTGCCAGCAGCCCGGGACTAGCGGGAAAGGAGGGGGTCTACAATGAGCAGTTCTTC.

CDR3 sequence: CASSQDYMAGQGNYGYTF. The DNA for the CDR3 is TGCGCCAGCAGCCAAGATTATATGGCGGGACAGGGTAACTATGGCTACACCTTC. The rearrangement joins TRBV4-1 to TRBJ1-2, with 9 bases lining up with TRBD1. CDR1 MGHRA and CDR2 YSYEKL come from the germline V gene. The CDR3 has 18 amino acids. Germline trimming cut 0 bases from V and 1 base from J; bases unmatched to any gene: 9.

The V and J genes are TRBV12-5 and TRBJ1-5; D uncertain. Trimming took off 6 bases at V and 0 bases at J, with 6 bases between the two ends. CDR1 is LGHNT and CDR2 is FRNRAP in the germline V gene. The CDR3 has 13 amino acids. The CDR3 region is CASGTSSNQPQHF. The DNA for the CDR3 is TGTGCTAGTGGGACAAGTAGCAATCAGCCCCAGCATTTT.

The rearrangement links TRBV5-1 to TRBJ2-1; 10 positions match TRBD2. CDR3 length: 15 residues. Germline V gene lookup returns CDR1 SGHRS and CDR2 YFSETQ. V gave up 2 bases and J gave up 6 bases; unmatched junction bases: 5. In DNA, the CDR3 is TGCGCCAGCAGCTTTGTTCTAGCGGGAGCCAATGAGCAGTTCTTC. It specifies CASSFVLAGANEQFF.

The gene calls are TRBV10-3 and TRBJ2-3, with 8 bases lining up with TRBD1. J lost 4 bases, V lost 5 bases, and 8 bases had no gene match. This CDR3 has 15 amino acids. The germline CDR1 and CDR2 sequences are ENHRY and SYGVKD. Here the CDR3 DNA reads TGTGCCATCAGTTCGGGACAGGTAGATGCAGATACGCAGTATTTT. It translates to CAISSGQVDADTQYF.

The DNA for the CDR3 is TGTGCCATCAGTACGGGACAGGGGGCCTACGAGCAGTACTTC. Its protein product is CAISTGQGAYEQYF. The V gene is TRBV10-3, the J gene TRBJ2-7, with 11 bases aligning to TRBD1. Germline V gene data show CDR1 as ENHRY and CDR2 as SYGVKD. V trimming: 5 bases; J trimming: 2 bases; junction bases outside the gene matches: 2. This CDR3 contains 14 residues.

The chain couples TRBV7-2 to TRBJ2-3; 14 positions agree with TRBD2. The CDR3 totals 17 residues. In germline, CDR1 is SGHTA, CDR2 FQGNSA. V dropped 1 base and J dropped 5; count of bases not matched to a gene: 5. In DNA form, the CDR3 reads TGTGCCAGCAGCTTAGGACTAGCGGGGGGGCAGATAGATACGCAGTATTTT. Protein product: CASSLGLAGGQIDTQYF.

The rearrangement links TRBV5-1 to TRBJ2-5, with D perhaps TRBD1 (5 bases). From germline, CDR1 is SGHRS and CDR2 YFSETQ. Trimming shortened V by 4 bases and J by 5 bases, and 18 bases separated the two germline ends. There are 15 residues in the CDR3. The CDR3 DNA reads TGCGCCAGCAGCCCCCTTGGGCAGGGCTGGGAGACCCAGTACTTC. Translating it yields CASSPLGQGWETQYF.

The chain couples TRBV5-4 to TRBJ2-7, with D perhaps TRBD1 (6 bases). Germline CDR1 SGHNT, CDR2 YYREEE (reference sequence). The CDR3 contains 12 residues. The V and J ends lost 3 bases and 7 bases respectively, with 11 bases between them. CDR3 nucleotides: TGTGCCAGCAGCTCGGGACATCGGGAGCAGTACTTC. Protein product: CASSSGHREQYF.